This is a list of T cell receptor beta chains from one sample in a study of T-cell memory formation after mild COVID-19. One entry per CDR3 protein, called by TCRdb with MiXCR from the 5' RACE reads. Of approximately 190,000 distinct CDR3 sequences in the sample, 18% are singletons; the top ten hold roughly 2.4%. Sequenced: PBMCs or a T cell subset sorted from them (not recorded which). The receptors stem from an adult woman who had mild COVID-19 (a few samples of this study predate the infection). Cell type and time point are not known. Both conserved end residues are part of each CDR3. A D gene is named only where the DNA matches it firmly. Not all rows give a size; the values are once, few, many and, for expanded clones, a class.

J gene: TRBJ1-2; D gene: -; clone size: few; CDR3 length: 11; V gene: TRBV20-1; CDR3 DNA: TGCAGTGCTGTTACTCTCTATGGCTACACCTTC; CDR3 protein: CSAVTLYGYTF
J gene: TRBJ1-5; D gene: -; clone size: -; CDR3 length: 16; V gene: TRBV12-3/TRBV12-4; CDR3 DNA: TGTGCCAGCAGTTTGAGTGGCGGACATAGCAATCAGCCCCAGCATTTT; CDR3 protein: CASSLSGGHSNQPQHF
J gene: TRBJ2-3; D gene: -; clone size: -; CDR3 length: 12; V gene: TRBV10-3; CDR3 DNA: TGTGCCATCAGCACGAGCACAGATACGCAGTATTTT; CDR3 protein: CAISTSTDTQYF
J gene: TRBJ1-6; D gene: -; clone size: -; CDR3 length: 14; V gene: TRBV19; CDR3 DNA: TGTGCCAGTAGTATGGCCAGGGCAAGTTCACCCCTCCACTTT; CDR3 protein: CASSMARASSPLHF
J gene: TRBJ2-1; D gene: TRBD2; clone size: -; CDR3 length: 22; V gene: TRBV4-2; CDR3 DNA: TGTGCCAGCAGCCAAGATGTGAACAAAAGATGGGGGGGTACCCAGGGCAGCAATGAGCAGTTCTTC; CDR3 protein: CASSQDVNKRWGGTQGSNEQFF
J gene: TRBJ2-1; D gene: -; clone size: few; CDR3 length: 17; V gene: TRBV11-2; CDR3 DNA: TGTGCCAGCAGCTCGGACCCAACTCGGGTCTCCTACAATGAGCAGTTCTTC; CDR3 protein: CASSSDPTRVSYNEQFF
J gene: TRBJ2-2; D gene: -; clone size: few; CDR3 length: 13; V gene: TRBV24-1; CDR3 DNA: TGTGCCACCAAATCCACGAACAGGGGGGAGCTGTTTTTT; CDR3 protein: CATKSTNRGELFF
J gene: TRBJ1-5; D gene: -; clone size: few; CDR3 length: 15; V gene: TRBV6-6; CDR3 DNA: TGTGCCAGCAGTTACCCGGACACCCGGGCCCAGCCCCAGCATTTT; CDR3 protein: CASSYPDTRAQPQHF
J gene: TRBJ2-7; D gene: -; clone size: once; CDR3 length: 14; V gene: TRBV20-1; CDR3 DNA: TGCAGTGCTAGAGATCCGCGGTTGAGCGACGAGCAGTACTTC; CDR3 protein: CSARDPRLSDEQYF
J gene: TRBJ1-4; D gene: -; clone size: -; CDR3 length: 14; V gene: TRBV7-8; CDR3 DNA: TGTGCCAGCAGCTCCAGGGAGACTAATGAAAAACTGTTTTTT; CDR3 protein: CASSSRETNEKLFF
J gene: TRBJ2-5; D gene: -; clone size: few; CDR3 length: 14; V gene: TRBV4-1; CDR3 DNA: TGCGCCAGCAGCGAACTAGAGACGGAGAAGACCCAGTACTTC; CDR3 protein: CASSELETEKTQYF
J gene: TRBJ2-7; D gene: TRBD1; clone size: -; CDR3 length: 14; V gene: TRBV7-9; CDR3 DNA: TGTGCCAGCAGCCGGGACAGTCAAACCTACGAGCAGTACTTC; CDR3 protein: CASSRDSQTYEQYF
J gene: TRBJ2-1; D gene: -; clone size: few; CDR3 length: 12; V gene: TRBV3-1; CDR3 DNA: TGTGCCAGCAGCCAAGATATGAATGAGCAGTTCTTC; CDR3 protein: CASSQDMNEQFF
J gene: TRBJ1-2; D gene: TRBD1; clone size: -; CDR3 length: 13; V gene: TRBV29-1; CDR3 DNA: TGCAGCGGCACGGGACAGGGTGACTATGGCTACACCTTC; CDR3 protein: CSGTGQGDYGYTF
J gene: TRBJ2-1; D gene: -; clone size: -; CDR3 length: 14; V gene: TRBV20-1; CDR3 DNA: TGCAGTGCTAGCCCGGGGATCTCCTACAATGAGCAGTTCTTC; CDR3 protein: CSASPGISYNEQFF
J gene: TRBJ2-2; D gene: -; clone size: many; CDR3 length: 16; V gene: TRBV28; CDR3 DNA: TGTGCCAGCAGTTCGATAGGACATCCTTCGACCGGGGAGCTGTTTTTT; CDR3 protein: CASSSIGHPSTGELFF
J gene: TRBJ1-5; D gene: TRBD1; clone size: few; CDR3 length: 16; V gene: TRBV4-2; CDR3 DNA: TGTGCCAGCAGCCAGGATACAGGGGCGATGAATCAGCCCCAGCATTTT; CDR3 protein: CASSQDTGAMNQPQHF
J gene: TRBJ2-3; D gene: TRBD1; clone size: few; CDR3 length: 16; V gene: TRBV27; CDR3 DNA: TGTGCCAGCAGTTCTTACCTGGGACAGGGAACAGATACGCAGTATTTT; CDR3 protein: CASSSYLGQGTDTQYF
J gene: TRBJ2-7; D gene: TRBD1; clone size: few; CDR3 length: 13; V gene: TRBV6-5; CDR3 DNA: TGTGCCAGCAGTCTGACAGGGGGAAAAGAGCAGTACTTC; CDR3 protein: CASSLTGGKEQYF
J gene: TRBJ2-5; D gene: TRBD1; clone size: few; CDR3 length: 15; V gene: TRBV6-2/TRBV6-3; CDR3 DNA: TGTGCCAGCAGTCTTCAGTTCGCAGGGGGCGCGACCCAGTACTTC; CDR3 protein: CASSLQFAGGATQYF
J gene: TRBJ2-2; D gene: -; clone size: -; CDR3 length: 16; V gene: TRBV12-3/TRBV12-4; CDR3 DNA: TGTGCCAGCAGTTTATTGGCAGTAGGACTCACCGGGGAGCTGTTTTTT; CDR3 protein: CASSLLAVGLTGELFF
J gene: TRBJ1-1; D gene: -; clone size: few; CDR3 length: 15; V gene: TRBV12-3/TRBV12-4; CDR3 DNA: TGTGCCAGCAGTTTTTTTGGGGCGGGGAACACTGAAGCTTTCTTT; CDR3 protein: CASSFFGAGNTEAFF
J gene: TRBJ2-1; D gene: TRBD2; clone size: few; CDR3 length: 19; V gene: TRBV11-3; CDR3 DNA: TGTGCCAGCAGCTTAGACGGACTAGCGGGGGTAGCGGAGGGTAATGAGCAGTTCTTC; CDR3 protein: CASSLDGLAGVAEGNEQFF
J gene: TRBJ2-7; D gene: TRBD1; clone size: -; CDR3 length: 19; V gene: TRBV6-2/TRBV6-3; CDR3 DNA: TGTGCCAGCAGTTACACCGGGACAGGGAAATCTATAGGGGCCTACGAGCAGTACTTC; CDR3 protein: CASSYTGTGKSIGAYEQYF
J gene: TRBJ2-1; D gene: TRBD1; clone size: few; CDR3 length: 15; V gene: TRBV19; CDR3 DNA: TGTGCCAGTAGAAGGGACAGGGGGACTTACAATGAGCAGTTCTTC; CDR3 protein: CASRRDRGTYNEQFF
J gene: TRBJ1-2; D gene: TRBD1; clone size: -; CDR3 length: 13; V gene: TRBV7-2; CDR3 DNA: TGTGCCAGCAGCTATGACAGGGGTTATGGCTACACCTTC; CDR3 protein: CASSYDRGYGYTF
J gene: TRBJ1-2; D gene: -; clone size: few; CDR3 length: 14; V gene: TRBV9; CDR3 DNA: TGTGCCAGCAGCGTAGACCCGGGCTCGGTTGGCTACACCTTC; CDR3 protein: CASSVDPGSVGYTF
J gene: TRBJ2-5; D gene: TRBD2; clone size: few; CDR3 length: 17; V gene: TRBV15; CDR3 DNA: TGTGCCACCAGCAGAGATCCCACTAGCGGGGGCCAAGAGACCCAGTACTTC; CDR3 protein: CATSRDPTSGGQETQYF
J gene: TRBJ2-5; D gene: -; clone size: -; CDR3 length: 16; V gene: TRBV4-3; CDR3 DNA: TGCGCCAGCAGCCATGGGCCCAAGCACGTGGAAGAGACCCAGTACTTC; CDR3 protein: CASSHGPKHVEETQYF
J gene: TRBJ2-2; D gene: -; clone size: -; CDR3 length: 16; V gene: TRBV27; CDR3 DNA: TGTGCCAGCAGTTTAGTCCAGAGACCTAATACCGGGGAGCTGTTTTTT; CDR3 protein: CASSLVQRPNTGELFF
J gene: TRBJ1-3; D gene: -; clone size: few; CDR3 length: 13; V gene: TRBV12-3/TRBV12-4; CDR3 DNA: TGTGCCAGCAGTTCGCCGGGGGGTGACACCATATATTTT; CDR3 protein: CASSSPGGDTIYF
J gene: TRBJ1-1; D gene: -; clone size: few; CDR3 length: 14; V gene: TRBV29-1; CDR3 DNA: TGCAGCGTAATGCTCCGGGCCGGTAACACTGAAGCTTTCTTT; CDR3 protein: CSVMLRAGNTEAFF
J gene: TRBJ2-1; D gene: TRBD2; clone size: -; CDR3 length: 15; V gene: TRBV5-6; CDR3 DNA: TGTGCCAGCAGACAAGCGGGAGGGGCCTACAATGAGCAGTTCTTC; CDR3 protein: CASRQAGGAYNEQFF
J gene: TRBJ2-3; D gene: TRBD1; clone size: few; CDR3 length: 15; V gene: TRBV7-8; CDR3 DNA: TGTGCCAGCAGCTTGGACAGGGGGTGGTCAGATACGCAGTATTTT; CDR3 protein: CASSLDRGWSDTQYF
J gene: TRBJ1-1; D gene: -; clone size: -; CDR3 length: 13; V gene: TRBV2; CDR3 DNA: TGTGCCAGCACCCAGGGACTGAACACTGAAGCTTTCTTT; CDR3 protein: CASTQGLNTEAFF
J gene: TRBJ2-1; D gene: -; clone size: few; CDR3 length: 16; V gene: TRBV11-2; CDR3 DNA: TGTGCCAGCAGCTTAGGGAAACTCCACTCCTACAATGAGCAGTTCTTC; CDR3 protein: CASSLGKLHSYNEQFF
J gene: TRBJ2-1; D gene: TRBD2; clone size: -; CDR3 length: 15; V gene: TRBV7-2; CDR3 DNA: TGTGCCAGCAGCCCGAACCTAGCGGGAGGAGCGGAGCAGTTCTTC; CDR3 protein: CASSPNLAGGAEQFF
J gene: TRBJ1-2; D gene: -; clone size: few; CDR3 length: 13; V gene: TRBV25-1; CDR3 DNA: TGTGCCAGCAGTGCCTACGGTGGCTATGGCTACACCTTC; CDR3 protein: CASSAYGGYGYTF
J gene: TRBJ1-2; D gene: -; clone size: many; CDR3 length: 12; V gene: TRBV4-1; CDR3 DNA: TGCGCCAGCAGCCAAGATTTAGAAGGCTACACCTTC; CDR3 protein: CASSQDLEGYTF
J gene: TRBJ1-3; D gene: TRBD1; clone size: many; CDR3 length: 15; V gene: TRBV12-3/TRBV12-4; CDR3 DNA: TGTGCCAGCAGTTCAGGGGGGAGCTCTGGAAACACCATATATTTT; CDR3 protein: CASSSGGSSGNTIYF
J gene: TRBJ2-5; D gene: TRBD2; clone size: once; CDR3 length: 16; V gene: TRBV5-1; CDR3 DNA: TGCGCCAGCAGCTTGGTGTCTAGCGGGGGAGGGGAGACCCAGTACTTC; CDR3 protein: CASSLVSSGGGETQYF
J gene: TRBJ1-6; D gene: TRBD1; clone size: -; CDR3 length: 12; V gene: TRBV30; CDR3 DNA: TGTGCCATCGACAGGGAGGGTTCACCCCTCCACTTT; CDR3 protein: CAIDREGSPLHF
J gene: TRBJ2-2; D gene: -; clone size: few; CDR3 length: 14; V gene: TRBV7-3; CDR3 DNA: TGTGCCAGCAGCTCAACAGTGAACACCGGGGAGCTGTTTTTT; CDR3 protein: CASSSTVNTGELFF
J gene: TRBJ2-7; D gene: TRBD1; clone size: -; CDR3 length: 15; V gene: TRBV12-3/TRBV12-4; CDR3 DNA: TGTGCCAGCAGTCCCCGACAGGGGAGCTCCTACGAGCAGTACTTC; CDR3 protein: CASSPRQGSSYEQYF
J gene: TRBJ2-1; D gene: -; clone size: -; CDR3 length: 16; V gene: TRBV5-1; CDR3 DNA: TGCGCCAGCAGCCCTGGGGGTCAGGGGTCCTACAATGAGCAGTTCTTC; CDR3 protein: CASSPGGQGSYNEQFF